The 25 T cell receptor beta chains in this list originate from one sample, sequenced in a study of tumor-infiltrating lymphocytes in primary liver carcinoma. TCR beta cDNA was made from approximately 500 ng total RNA with a constant-region primer. Researchers made the TCR beta libraries by running three nested multiplex PCR rounds with slightly modified ARM-PCR. Both of the initial two PCR rounds ran for about 9 cycles and employed TRBV1-TRBV30 forward primers alongside a C-beta reverse primer. From the multiplex PCR reads, TCRdb called clonotypes with MiXCR, one entry per CDR3 protein. Among around 79,000 distinct CDR3 sequences listed, about three quarters were seen once. It was from around 20-30 mg of unsorted bulk tissue that RNA and DNA were co-extracted. The sequenced sample was tumor-adjacent normal liver tissue. All receptors come from a man aged 35-49 years with primary liver carcinoma and hepatitis B virus infection.

This chain joins TRBV4-2 and TRBJ2-7; D is perhaps TRBD1 (5 bases). CDR1 and CDR2 from the germline V gene are LGHNA and YNFKEQ. This CDR3 has 15 residues. With 7 bases removed from V and 0 bases from J, the gap between germline ends came to 16 bases. CDR3 sequence reads: CASTQLLGDSYEQYF. The CDR3 region has the DNA TGTGCCAGCACACAGCTCCTAGGGGACTCCTACGAGCAGTACTTC.

This clonotype was recorded at least ten times. The chain recombines TRBV7-9 with TRBJ1-2, with 8 nucleotides matching TRBD1. Trimming removed 2 bases from V and 7 bases from J; junction bases left unmatched: 9. Germline lookup yields CDR1 SEHNR and CDR2 FQNEAQ (reference sequence). This CDR3 is built from 15 residues. CDR3 sequence reads: CASSLPLTGGGGYTF. DNA for the CDR3: TGTGCCAGCAGCTTACCCCTCACAGGGGGTGGTGGCTACACCTTC.

This clonotype occurred many times. The J gene is TRBJ2-3, the V gene TRBV29-1; 8 nucleotides agree with TRBD2. Germline loops: CDR1 SQVTM, CDR2 ANQGSEA. Unmatched junction bases numbered 16, after V lost 4 bases and J lost 10 bases. The CDR3 runs 15 residues. CDR3 DNA sequence: TGCAGCGTTGCAGGGAGAAGCGGGAGCGGTAGAGCGCAGTATTTT. It codes for CSVAGRSGSGRAQYF.

Of note for this clonotype: The CDR3 does not close with the conserved phenylalanine or tryptophan, likely indicating a read error. The chain employs TRBV6-5 and TRBJ2-2, with 7 bases fitting TRBD1. The CDR3 sequence is 16 residues long. V lost 4 bases and J lost 7; bases outside the gene matches: 12. Germline CDR1 is MNHEY and CDR2 is SVGAGI. The CDR3 DNA follows: TGTGCCAGCAGTTCCGGGATAGGGGGCAAGTTCGGGGAGCTGTTTTAT. Its protein is CASSSGIGGKFGELFY.

A note on this clonotype: A read error is likely, as this CDR3 ends without the conserved phenylalanine or tryptophan. The chain employs TRBV7-9 and TRBJ1-2; the D is unclear. The CDR3 covers 16 residues. V was clipped by 5 bases and J by 5 bases, with 21 bases between them. The V gene's germline CDR1 is SEHNR and CDR2 FQNEAQ (reference sequence). Here the CDR3 DNA reads TGTGCCAGCAGCCCCGAGGGCAGGCTGTCCAAGTATGGCTACACCCTC. The encoded protein is CASSPEGRLSKYGYTL.

The CDR3 nucleotides are TGTGCCATCAGCCGGAAGACCAATGAGCAGTTCTTC. Amino acids: CAISRKTNEQFF. V gene TRBV10-3 combines with J gene TRBJ2-1; D is unclear. Trimming removed 6 bases from V and 6 bases from J, with 9 bases in between. The length of the CDR3 is 12 residues. Germline lookup yields CDR1 ENHRY and CDR2 SYGVKD.

About this clonotype itself: The junction departs from the called germline gene at one end, perhaps through a read error. CDR3 sequence: CSVGTSVANTGQLFF. As DNA, the CDR3 is TGCAGCGTTGGGACTAGCGTGGCGAACACCGGGCAGCTGTTTTTT. The V gene is TRBV29-1, the J gene TRBJ2-2, with 9 bases identical to TRBD2. The CDR3 is 15 amino acids. Per germline, CDR1 SQVTM and CDR2 ANQGSEA.

Remarks on this clonotype: This could be a read error, since a much larger clone is one nucleotide away. This sequence joins TRBV28 and TRBJ2-7, with D possibly TRBD1 on 5 matching bases. Germline V CDR1 and CDR2: MDHEN, SYDVKM. V was pared by 8 bases and J by 0 bases, with 14 bases between. The CDR3 extends over 14 amino acids. The DNA for the CDR3 is TGTGCCAGCGGCGTCGGAGACAGCTCCTACGAGCAGTACTTC. Translation gives CASGVGDSSYEQYF.

This clonotype was detected ten times or more. The genes are TRBV30 and TRBJ2-6, with 8 bases that match TRBD1. The CDR3 runs 18 residues. V lost 0 bases and J lost 0; bases outside the gene matches: 7. CDR1 and CDR2 (germline): GTSNPN, SVGIG (reference sequence). Here the CDR3 reads CAWSVGGTGASGANVLTF. The CDR3 nucleotides read TGTGCCTGGAGTGTAGGGGGGACAGGTGCCTCTGGGGCCAACGTCCTGACTTTC.

Turning to this clonotype: No conserved phenylalanine or tryptophan is present at the end of the CDR3, so a read error is the likely explanation. V and J are TRBV6-2 or TRBV6-3 and TRBJ2-2; the D gene is possibly TRBD1 (5 bases). V gave up 5 bases and J gave up 2 bases, with 15 bases separating them. Germline CDR1 is MNHEY and CDR2 is SVGEGT. This CDR3 region has 16 residues. For the CDR3, the DNA is TGTGCCAGCAGTCCCCGCAGGCGGACAAACACCGGGGAGCTGTTTATT. The encoded protein is CASSPRRRTNTGELFI.

Worth noting for this clonotype: The junction and the germline gene differ at one end; a read error may be behind it. The chain links TRBV11-1 to TRBJ2-7; no reliable D call. The CDR3 contains 16 residues. Germline-derived CDR1 and CDR2 are SGHAT and FQDESV (reference sequence). The CDR3 reads CASSLTAWRPTGEQYF. CDR3 sequence (DNA): TGTGCCAGCAGCTTAACAGCCTGGAGACCAACGGGCGAGCAATACTTC.

With regard to this clonotype: One end of the junction is discordant with germline, which a read error may explain. The chain employs TRBV10-1 and TRBJ2-1; D is possibly TRBD2 (6 bases). This CDR3 has 15 amino acids. The V gene's germline CDR1 is WNHNN and CDR2 SYGVQD (reference sequence). The CDR3 DNA sequence: TGCGCCAGCAATGAGCCGGACTACATCTACAATGAACAGTTCTTC. This encodes CASNEPDYIYNEQFF.

Comment on this clonotype: One end of the junction varies from germline; a read error may be responsible. The V and J genes are TRBV7-9 and TRBJ1-5; the D is unclear. The DNA matches TRBJ2-3 better at its end, which makes the J call doubtful. The CDR3 consists of 12 residues. Germline V gene sequence: CDR1 SEHNR, CDR2 FQNEAQ (reference sequence). The DNA for the CDR3 is TGTACCAGCAGCCCACGACGAACTCCCCAGTATTTT. It specifies CTSSPRRTPQYF.

The chain combines TRBV6-1 with TRBJ2-3; perhaps TRBD2 as D (5 bases). Trimming pared 6 bases from V and 6 bases from J, leaving 10 bases between. CDR3 size: 12 residues. CDR1 MNHNS and CDR2 SASEGT come from the germline V gene. The CDR3: CASRRTGDTQYF. Written as DNA, the CDR3 is TGTGCCAGCAGGCGGACGGGGGATACGCAGTATTTT.

This clonotype is deemed medium-sized. DNA of the CDR3: TGTGCCAGCAGTTTAGCTGCAGGGGTTAACTACGAGCAGTACTTC. Translating gives CASSLAAGVNYEQYF. The chain is built from TRBV12-3 or TRBV12-4 and TRBJ2-7; D possibly corresponds to TRBD1 (6 bases). CDR3 size: 15 residues. The V end was cut by 0 bases, the J end by 3 bases, with 12 bases between.

As to this clonotype: Its ends do not fully match the called genes, so a read error is possible. This rearrangement joins TRBV7-8 to TRBJ2-1; D is undetermined. Germline V CDR1 and CDR2: SGHVS, FQNEAQ. This CDR3 contains 16 residues. The CDR3 DNA reads TGTGCCAGCAGCTCTGACTTCGGCGGTATCATCAATGGGCAGTTCTTC. It codes for CASSSDFGGIINGQFF. Based on the CDR3 plus reference TRBV7-8 and TRBJ2-1, the full variable domain is GAGVSQSPRYKVAKRGQDVALRCDPISGHVSLFWYQQALGQGPEFLTYFQNEAQLDKSGLPSDRFFAERPEGSVSTLKIQRTQQEDSAVYLCASSSDFGGIINGQFFGPGTRLTVL.

This clonotype showed up just once. At one of its ends the junction is not consistent with the germline gene, which may arise from a read error. The chain employs TRBV5-4 and TRBJ2-1, with a tentative D call TRBD1 (5 bases). The CDR3 loop spans 13 amino acids. Per germline, CDR1 SGHNT and CDR2 YYREEE (reference sequence). CDR3 loop: CASYGASYNEQFF. The CDR3 coding sequence is TGTGCCAGCTATGGGGCCTCCTATAATGAGCAGTTCTTC.

Remarks on this clonotype: The junction differs from germline at one of its ends, possibly a read error. The genes are TRBV11-3 and TRBJ2-1, with 9 bases fitting TRBD2. The CDR3 is 16 residues long. The germline V gene encodes CDR1 SGHNT and CDR2 YENEEA. The CDR3 reads CASCLISGRPYNGQFF. CDR3 sequence (DNA): TGTGCCAGCTGCCTGATTAGCGGGAGACCCTACAATGGGCAGTTCTTC.

About this clonotype itself: One junction end disagrees with the germline gene, perhaps due to a read error. The V gene is TRBV6-1, the J gene TRBJ2-5, with 7 bases identical to TRBD2. This CDR3 region has 13 residues. Germline V gene sequence: CDR1 MNHNS, CDR2 SASEGT. The CDR3 spells CASSEVRGETQYF. The CDR3 DNA follows: TGTGCCAGCAGTGAAGTTCGGGGGGAGACCCAATACTTC.

As for this clonotype: Its ends do not fully match the called genes, so a read error is possible. The chain links TRBV5-1 to TRBJ1-1; D not resolved. The CDR3 sequence is 15 residues long. The germline V gene encodes CDR1 SGHRS and CDR2 YFSETQ. The CDR3 is CASSLGEGLNTGAFF. Written as DNA, the CDR3 is TGCGCCAGCAGCTTGGGAGAGGGATTGAACACTGGAGCTTTCTTT.

Of note for this clonotype: A single base separates this from a much larger clone, so it may be a read error. The chain recombines TRBV29-1 with TRBJ1-1, with unresolved D. Trimming removed 4 bases at V and 0 bases at J, with 15 bases between. CDR1 and CDR2 from the germline V gene are SQVTM and ANQGSEA. The CDR3 runs 15 residues. The DNA of the CDR3 is TGCAGCGTTGCCCCTGGTTGTGCAATGAACACTGAAGCTTTCTTT. This codes for CSVAPGCAMNTEAFF.

The chain is built from TRBV12-3 or TRBV12-4 and TRBJ2-1; 8 bases fit TRBD2. The CDR3 runs to 16 residues. With 1 base clipped from V and 9 bases from J, the junction kept 11 bases outside the gene matches. The CDR3 is CASSLGSGNNVGEQFF. The CDR3 DNA reads as TGTGCCAGCAGTTTAGGTAGCGGGAATAACGTGGGTGAGCAGTTCTTC.

Concerning this clonotype: A read error is likely, as this CDR3 ends without the conserved phenylalanine or tryptophan. The genes are TRBV6-5 and TRBJ2-7; D is undetermined. The CDR3 spans 16 residues. V was pared by 6 bases and J by 4 bases, with 22 bases between. Germline loops: CDR1 MNHEY, CDR2 SVGAGI. The CDR3 DNA follows: TGTGCCAGCAGGCCCAGACATGCAGCATCCTTTTACGAGCAGTACCTC. It codes for CASRPRHAASFYEQYL.

A remark on this clonotype: At one end the junction does not follow the germline gene, possibly because of a read error. The CDR3 DNA reads TGCGCCAGCAGCCAGGGAGAAGCGGGAGGTGGGGAGACCCAACACTTC. Its protein is CASSQGEAGGGETQHF. The chain recombines TRBV4-3 with TRBJ2-5, with TRBD2 identical over 9 bases. The CDR3 has 16 amino acids. Germline V gene sequence: CDR1 LGHNA, CDR2 YSLEER.

In the case of this clonotype: A clone one base away is much larger, so this may be a read error. The chain employs TRBV30 and TRBJ2-3; 11 bases line up with TRBD2. Trimming removed 5 bases from V and 2 bases from J; junction bases left unmatched: 9. The CDR3 extends over 16 amino acids. From germline, CDR1 is GTSNPN and CDR2 SVGIG (reference sequence). CDR3 DNA sequence: TGTGCCTGGGAACGGACTAGCGGGCAACACACAGATACGCAGTATTTT. This encodes CAWERTSGQHTDTQYF.